What follows describes a single T cell receptor (beta chain). Its antigen is not known. Original data processing: ImmunoSEQ only sent back junction sequences with no quality scores, so filtering was done differently. Libraries were prepared by immunoSEQ multiplex PCR; TCRdb keeps only in-frame clonotypes and omits some of them. D and trimming come from the DNA, and the V and J calls and clone size come from that table. Among about 800,000 clones listed, around 96% were seen once. In the naive CD8 group, cells lacked CD45RO and were positively selected for CCR7, so terminally differentiated effector memory CD45RA+ cells were left out. This entry belongs to a study of shared clonotypes between healthy human individuals. Findings and caveats of the study: Some clonotypes were shared by all four sorted-subset donors, while others were not shared. The non-shared ones had lower generation probabilities than the shared ones.

After removal of 3 bases from V and 2 bases from J, the junction contained 4 bases not matched to a gene. Germline CDR1 and CDR2: SGHDN and FVKESK. The CDR3 is made up of 16 amino acids. The chain joins TRBV14 to TRBJ2-1, with TRBD2 matching over 10 bases. The source of this sequence is a man aged 25 to 45 in good health. The sample consisted of naive CD8+ T cells sorted from blood. CDR3 loop: CASSHVAGGTYNEQFF. The CDR3 DNA follows: TGTGCCAGCAGCCACGTAGCGGGAGGAACCTACAATGAGCAGTTCTTC.